Each of the 25 T cell receptor beta chains below was sequenced from the same sample in a study of T cells in Graves' hyperthyroidism and ophthalmopathy. The investigators amplified TCR beta CDR3 regions from RNA transcripts. In the first-round RT-PCR of the TCR CDR3, the HTBI primer set was used. TCRdb passed the multiplex PCR reads through MiXCR, listing each CDR3 protein once. The repertoire has hundreds of thousands of distinct CDR3 sequences, 13% to 15% of them found once; the top ten carry 10%. Sample: blood. The receptors shown here come from a young woman with Graves' hyperthyroidism.

This clonotype was observed a few times. The rearrangement joins TRBV14 to TRBJ2-1; D gene uncertain. V was cut by 4 bases and J by 9 bases, with 13 bases left in between. This CDR3 has 13 amino acids. Germline loops: CDR1 SGHDN, CDR2 FVKESK. CDR3 in amino acids: CASSRPLAGEQFF. The DNA for the CDR3 is TGTGCCAGCAGCCGTCCGTTAGCCGGTGAGCAGTTCTTC.

The V call is TRBV19, the J call TRBJ1-1; D call uncertain. The CDR3 is made up of 15 amino acids. V gave up 3 bases and J gave up 0 bases, with 11 bases separating them. In germline, CDR1 is LNHDA, CDR2 SQIVND (reference sequence). The DNA of the CDR3 is TGTGCCAGTAGTATTATTGGACCCTTGAACACTGAAGCTTTCTTT. Protein: CASSIIGPLNTEAFF.

Concerning this clonotype itself: Since no conserved phenylalanine or tryptophan closes the CDR3, a read error is the likely cause. The chain combines TRBV7-9 with TRBJ1-6; TRBD1 matches at 10 bases. CDR1 and CDR2 from the germline V gene are SEHNR and FQNEAQ (reference sequence). This CDR3 comprises 16 residues. V trimming: 4 bases; J trimming: 6 bases; junction bases outside the gene matches: 6. This CDR3 reads CASSSPGQGINSPLHS. CDR3 bases: TGTGCCAGCAGCTCTCCGGGACAGGGGATTAATTCACCCCTCCACTCT.

The chain couples TRBV2 to TRBJ1-1; D gene unclear. Trimming removed 4 bases at V and 6 bases at J, with 9 bases between. CDR1 is SNHLY and CDR2 is FYNNEI in the germline V gene. The CDR3 contains 12 residues. The CDR3 region is CASSGGSPEAFF. The CDR3, as DNA: TGTGCCAGCAGTGGAGGTAGCCCTGAAGCTTTCTTT.

Regarding this clonotype: The junction departs from the called germline gene at one end, perhaps through a read error. This chain connects TRBV20-1 to TRBJ2-2; 7 nucleotides align to TRBD2. This CDR3 has 17 residues. Germline V CDR1 and CDR2: DFQATT, SNEGSKA (reference sequence). DNA for the CDR3: TGCAGTGCTAGAGACCGCCGGGGAGGGATTTTTGGCGGGGAGCTGCTTTTT. Translated: CSARDRRGGIFGGELLF.

This clonotype was counted at least ten times. This sequence joins TRBV28 and TRBJ2-5; a possible D gene is TRBD2 (5 bases). The CDR3 is made up of 14 amino acids. CDR1 MDHEN and CDR2 SYDVKM come from the germline V gene. V was cut by 3 bases and J by 1 base, with 9 bases left in between. The CDR3, as DNA: TGTGCCAGCAGTTTTTCTAGCCCCCAAGAGACCCAGTACTTC. Its translation: CASSFSSPQETQYF.

This chain connects TRBV19 to TRBJ2-7, with 10 bases aligning to TRBD2. The CDR3 covers 24 residues. V was pared by 1 base and J by 7 bases, with 34 bases of the junction left unmatched. Germline V gives CDR1 LNHDA, CDR2 SQIVND (reference sequence). The CDR3 region is CASSIAGGNRVDLAGALSYNEQYF. The CDR3 DNA reads as TGTGCCAGTAGTATAGCGGGGGGGAACAGGGTGGATCTAGCGGGAGCTCTTTCCTACAATGAGCAGTACTTC.

The chain is built from TRBV30 and TRBJ2-4, with D unresolved. The V gene lost 3 bases and the J gene lost 0 bases, with 15 bases spanning the gap. Looked up from germline, CDR1 is GTSNPN and CDR2 is SVGIG (reference sequence). The CDR3 has 16 residues. DNA of the CDR3: TGTGCCTGGAGACGACCGAGGCCTTTAGCCAAAAACATTCAGTACTTC. Its translation: CAWRRPRPLAKNIQYF.

This clonotype appeared many times. V is TRBV28 and J is TRBJ2-7; D might be TRBD1 or TRBD2, each matching 5 bases. The CDR3 totals 16 residues. V was shortened by 5 bases and J by 0 bases, with 17 bases between the two germline ends. CDR1 is MDHEN, CDR2 SYDVKM, per germline. In nucleotides, the CDR3 is TGTGCCAGCAGTAAAAGGGGACGGAAAAGCTCCTACGAGCAGTACTTC. This gives the protein CASSKRGRKSSYEQYF.

This clonotype was detected only a few times. This chain uses TRBV5-1 with TRBJ2-2, with no clear D. The CDR3 contains 15 residues. Trimming stripped 0 bases from V and 0 bases from J, with 6 bases between. Germline loops: CDR1 SGHRS, CDR2 YFSETQ. The CDR3 nucleotides read TGCGCCAGCAGCTTGGGTAGTCCGAACACCGGGGAGCTGTTTTTT. This encodes CASSLGSPNTGELFF.

This clonotype was found many times. The rearrangement uses TRBV7-2 and TRBJ2-3; weak D call: TRBD2 (5 bases). The CDR3 runs 18 residues. In germline, CDR1 is SGHTA, CDR2 FQGNSA. The ends were cut back, 2 bases at V and 0 bases at J, with 18 bases in the middle. The CDR3 loop is CASSLNHGSVTSTDTQYF. In nucleotides, the CDR3 is TGTGCCAGCAGCTTAAACCACGGTAGCGTAACTAGCACAGATACGCAGTATTTT.

This clonotype was found many times. V gene TRBV28 combines with J gene TRBJ2-3; TRBD1 might be the D (6 bases). Trimming removed 3 bases at V and 10 bases at J, with 29 bases between. The CDR3 sequence is 18 residues long. Looked up from germline, CDR1 is MDHEN and CDR2 is SYDVKM. The CDR3, as DNA: TGTGCCAGCAGTTTTCTCGTCGGTCCAGGGGCGGCAAGACAGGCGCAGTATTTT. Translation gives CASSFLVGPGAARQAQYF. The full variable domain, with the rest looked up from reference TRBV28 and TRBJ2-3, is DVKVTQSSRYLVKRTGEKVFLECVQDMDHENMFWYRQDPGLGLRLIYFSYDVKMKEKGDIPEGYSVSREKKERFSLILESASTNQTSMYLCASSFLVGPGAARQAQYFGPGTRLTVL.

The gene calls are TRBV7-9 and TRBJ2-7, with TRBD1 identical over 12 bases. CDR1 is SEHNR and CDR2 is FQNEAQ in the germline V gene (reference sequence). The CDR3 covers 15 residues. V lost 4 bases and J lost 6; bases outside the gene matches: 7. Written as DNA, the CDR3 is TGTGCCAGCAGCTCGCACCGGGACAGGGGGCGCGAGCAGTACTTC. This gives the protein CASSSHRDRGREQYF.

The rearrangement joins TRBV6-6 to TRBJ1-5; 9 positions match TRBD1. Trimming cost V 3 bases and J 4 bases; bases outside gene matches: 4. CDR1 and CDR2 (germline): MNHNY, SVGAGI (reference sequence). The CDR3 length is 15 residues. CDR3: CASSYDGTGNQPQHF. The CDR3, as DNA: TGTGCCAGCAGTTATGATGGGACAGGGAATCAGCCCCAGCATTTT.

V usage is TRBV7-2 and J usage is TRBJ1-2; D is ambiguous. This CDR3 spans 15 amino acids. Per germline, CDR1 SGHTA and CDR2 FQGNSA. V dropped 5 bases and J dropped 5 bases, with 18 bases sitting between them. The CDR3, as DNA: TGTGCCAGCAGCCCCAAGGTGGGGTCTTCTTATGGCTACACCTTC. It yields the protein CASSPKVGSSYGYTF.

This clonotype was found a few times. The chain couples TRBV6-1 to TRBJ2-7; D tentatively fits TRBD1 or TRBD2 (5 bases each). This CDR3 is 14 amino acids long. Germline CDR1 is MNHNS and CDR2 is SASEGT. V gave up 5 bases and J gave up 6 bases, with 17 bases separating them. CDR3 bases: TGTGCCAGCAGTTGGGACGGTGGGCCACGCGAGCAGTACTTC. Translated, it gives CASSWDGGPREQYF.

The chain uses TRBV2 and TRBJ2-1, with 9 bases lining up with TRBD1. Germline trimming cut 6 bases from V and 10 bases from J; bases unmatched to any gene: 4. This CDR3 comprises 12 residues. The germline gives CDR1 SNHLY, CDR2 FYNNEI. CDR3 sequence reads: CASRGTGSEQFF. The DNA of the CDR3 is TGTGCCAGCAGGGGGACAGGGAGCGAGCAGTTCTTC.

V gene TRBV12-3 or TRBV12-4 combines with J gene TRBJ2-2; a weak D match, TRBD2 (6 bases). The CDR3 spans 14 residues. The V end was cut by 4 bases, the J end by 4 bases, with 10 bases between. CDR3 amino acids: CASSSTGSTGELFF. In nucleotides, the CDR3 is TGTGCCAGCAGTTCTACCGGGAGCACCGGGGAGCTGTTTTTT.

This clonotype was observed a handful of times. This CDR3 reads CAWSVEGYYNSPLHF. In nucleotides, the CDR3 is TGTGCCTGGAGTGTGGAGGGGTATTATAATTCACCCCTCCACTTT. The gene calls are TRBV30 and TRBJ1-6; possibly TRBD1 for D (5 bases). Per germline, CDR1 GTSNPN and CDR2 SVGIG (reference sequence). CDR3 length: 15 amino acids. With 0 bases removed from V and 4 bases from J, the gap between germline ends came to 10 bases. The variable domain in full, completed from reference TRBV30 and TRBJ1-6, reads SQTIHQWPATLVQPVGSPLSLECTVEGTSNPNLYWYRQAAGRGLQLLFYSVGIGQISSEVPQNLSASRPQDRQFILSSKKLLLSDSGFYLCAWSVEGYYNSPLHFGNGTRLTVT.

On this clonotype: A much larger clone sits a single nucleotide away, making a read error possible. This chain joins TRBV6-5 and TRBJ2-7, with D perhaps TRBD1 or TRBD2 (5 bases each). Germline V gene sequence: CDR1 MNHEY, CDR2 SVGAGI. The CDR3 spans 16 residues. V dropped 2 bases and J dropped 4 bases, with 18 bases sitting between them. The CDR3 reads CASSYDSPGAGYEQYF. For the CDR3, the DNA is TGTGCCAGCAGTTACGACTCCCCCGGGGCGGGTTACGAGCAGTACTTC.

This clonotype came up many times. This chain joins TRBV20-1 and TRBJ2-5; perhaps TRBD1 as D (5 bases). Deletions cut 5 bases from V and 10 bases from J, with 11 bases between. The CDR3 contains 10 residues. Per germline, CDR1 DFQATT and CDR2 SNEGSKA (reference sequence). CDR3 nucleotide sequence: TGCAGTGCTCGTTTGGACATCCAGTACTTC. This sequence encodes CSARLDIQYF.

This clonotype was found many times. J is TRBJ1-1 and V is TRBV7-3, with a tentative D call TRBD1 (6 bases). CDR3 length: 15 residues. Germline assignment: CDR1 SGHTA and CDR2 FQGTGA. V was pared by 4 bases and J by 4 bases, with 16 bases between. The CDR3 DNA reads as TGTGCCAGCAGCTCACAAGCGGGGGGCACCACTGAAGCTTTCTTT. Its translation is CASSSQAGGTTEAFF.

This clonotype was observed many times. The J gene is TRBJ2-1, the V gene TRBV28, with a tentative D call TRBD1 (5 bases). The germline V gene has CDR1 MDHEN and CDR2 SYDVKM. This CDR3 is built from 16 residues. Trimming pared 6 bases from V and 3 bases from J, leaving 18 bases between. The CDR3 DNA follows: TGTGCCAGCAGCCAGGGTACAGGTGTTAGCTACAATGAGCAGTTCTTC. Translation: CASSQGTGVSYNEQFF.

There are many counts of this clonotype. The chain has TRBV6-1 and TRBJ1-1; D is unclear. This CDR3 has 16 residues. Trimming pared 5 bases from V and 6 bases from J, leaving 22 bases between. Germline CDR1 is MNHNS and CDR2 is SASEGT. The CDR3 coding sequence is TGTGCCAGCAGTTATCTAACCGGTAGGCACAAGTCTGAAGCTTTCTTT. This gives the protein CASSYLTGRHKSEAFF.

This clonotype was seen many times. This chain connects TRBV7-8 to TRBJ1-4; D may be TRBD1 (5 bases). Per germline, CDR1 SGHVS and CDR2 FQNEAQ. The CDR3 has 18 amino acids. V dropped 5 bases and J dropped 0 bases, with 19 bases sitting between them. The CDR3 reads CASSQNHPTDATNEKLFF. The CDR3 DNA is TGTGCCAGCAGCCAAAACCACCCGACAGACGCAACTAATGAAAAACTGTTTTTT.